In its sample, the clone carrying this T cell receptor beta chain was seen once. TCRdb processed the RT-PCR reads anew with MiXCR; each CDR3 protein has one entry. Of some 800,000 distinct CDR3 sequences listed, over 20% are singletons. This sample was included in a study of response to subunit inactivated influenza vaccine. Germline CDR1 LGHNA, CDR2 YSLEER. The V end lost 2 bases, the J end lost 4 bases, and 21 bases lay between the germline ends. CDR3 size: 18 residues. This clonotype was sampled from a man aged 45-65 years who received an inactivated influenza vaccine. Sample: PBMCs from blood, taken roughly 5 days after vaccination. The chain links TRBV4-3 to TRBJ1-3, with a weak D call TRBD1 (5 bases). The CDR3 sequence: CASSQRILDRVGGNTIYF. CDR3 coding DNA: TGCGCCAGCAGCCAACGGATCCTTGACAGAGTAGGAGGAAACACCATATATTTT.